The 2 T cell receptor beta chains below come from one sample, sequenced in a study of response to subunit inactivated influenza vaccine. TCRdb analysed the RT-PCR reads with MiXCR anew, one entry per CDR3 protein. The sample holds about 500,000 distinct CDR3 sequences, less than 7.5% seen once. The source material was PBMCs from blood, sampled around 25 months after vaccination. The origin of the receptors is a man aged 45 to 75 who received an inactivated influenza vaccine.

The table lists this clonotype with a few counts. CDR3 in amino acids: CASTPTGEGVYEQYF. CDR3 nucleotides: TGTGCCAGCACACCAACAGGGGAAGGCGTTTACGAGCAGTACTTC. The chain has TRBV27 and TRBJ2-7; TRBD1 agrees at 7 bases. V was clipped by 7 bases and J by 4 bases; unmatched bases: 13. From germline, CDR1 is MNHEY and CDR2 SMNVEV (reference sequence). This CDR3 is built from 15 residues.

The V gene is TRBV11-2, the J gene TRBJ2-5, with D hard to call. Germline V lookup: CDR1 SGHAT, CDR2 FQNNGV. This CDR3 has 11 residues. Trimming took off 3 bases at V and 7 bases at J, with 6 bases between the two ends. This chain's CDR3 is CASSFKGTQYF. The CDR3 nucleotides read TGTGCCAGCAGCTTTAAGGGGACCCAGTACTTC.